The present T cell receptor beta chain was sequenced within a study of CD8+ T cells in alopecia areata. Study at large: It was roughly 6-11-week-old female C3H/HeJ mice that received skin from 6-12-month-old C3H/HeJ graft donors with spontaneous alopecia. Whole-study findings and limits: Scalp repertoires also include resident alphabeta T cells from normal skin.

CDR1 and CDR2 from the germline V gene are NSQYPW and LRSPGD (reference sequence). There are 14 residues in the CDR3. Extracted from the samples, RNA was reverse transcribed into cDNA to serve as the sequencing template. The protocol was immunoSEQ multiplex PCR, while the TCRdb copy is restricted to in-frame clones and leaves out a portion. The table lists around 290,000 clones, with no singletons. On the basis of CD4, CD8alpha, NKG2D, NKG2ACE and other markers, pooled cutaneous lymph node cells were sorted. Only a few counts were recorded for this clone. What it binds is unknown. Gene names are mouse gene names. The CDR3 is cut off 4 residues early in the read; its end comes from the germline J gene.

The gene calls are TRBV1 and TRBJ1-1; D is perhaps TRBD1 (5 bases). What was sequenced was CD4+ T cells sorted from a lymph node. The receptor's source is a C3H/HeJ mouse with alopecia areata. The mouse strain carries the MHC haplotype H2-k. Incomplete CDR3 DNA: TGCACCTGCAGGAGGGGACTGGGGGGAGGA. It yields the protein CTCRRGLGGG. The entire CDR3 is CTCRRGLGGGEVFF.